The 14 T cell receptor beta chains below all came from one sample that was sequenced in a study of T cell changes during pregnancy in multiple sclerosis. Data came from immunoSEQ multiplex PCR; TCRdb stores just in-frame clones and leaves some out. The sample consists of some 37,000 clones, about 91% of them appearing once. Sample: CD8+ T cells from peripheral blood mononuclear cells, taken after pregnancy. Every receptor here comes from a female donor with multiple sclerosis, enrolled in a pregnancy study.

This chain uses TRBV19 with TRBJ1-4, with a tentative D call TRBD1 (6 bases). Germline CDR1 and CDR2: LNHDA and SQIVND (reference sequence). Between the trimmed V and J ends, which lost 7 bases and 8 bases, there was a span of 14 bases. The CDR3 loop spans 13 amino acids. The CDR3 reads CASTPGTYEKLFF. DNA for the CDR3: TGTGCCAGTACCCCCGGGACATACGAAAAACTGTTTTTT.

The rearrangement uses TRBV2 and TRBJ2-1, with 10 positions matching TRBD1. This CDR3 has 14 residues. V lost 6 bases to trimming and J lost 8 bases; unmatched junction nucleotides: 7. From germline, CDR1 is SNHLY and CDR2 FYNNEI. The CDR3 nucleotides read TGTGCCAGCAGCCTGACAGGGGGCTCGGATGAGCAGTTCTTC. This codes for CASSLTGGSDEQFF. Complete variable domain (other parts from reference TRBV2 and TRBJ2-1): EPEVTQTPSHQVTQMGQEVILRCVPISNHLYFYWYRQILGQKVEFLVSFYNNEISEKSEIFDDQFSVERPDGSNFTLKIRSTKLEDSAMYFCASSLTGGSDEQFFGPGTRLTVL.

This chain joins TRBV9 and TRBJ2-7, with D perhaps TRBD2 (6 bases). The V and J ends lost 1 base and 3 bases respectively, with 11 bases between them. CDR3 length equals 14 residues. The germline V gene encodes CDR1 SGDLS and CDR2 YYNGEE. The CDR3 bases are TGTGCCAGCAGCGTAACGGGAGCGGACTACGAGCAGTACTTC. Protein sequence: CASSVTGADYEQYF.

In its sample, this clone was seen a few times. The V call is TRBV4-1, the J call TRBJ1-5, with 9 positions matching TRBD1. V lost 1 base to trimming and J lost 5 bases; unmatched junction nucleotides: 3. This CDR3 comprises 15 residues. Germline V gene sequence: CDR1 MGHRA, CDR2 YSYEKL. The CDR3 nucleotides are TGCGCCAGCAGCCAAGCACAGGGGGCCTATCAGCCCCAGCATTTT. Residues: CASSQAQGAYQPQHF.

CDR3 amino acids: CSVVRSNRTEAFF. The CDR3 DNA reads TGCAGCGTTGTCCGCAGTAACAGGACTGAAGCTTTCTTT. V and J are TRBV29-1 and TRBJ1-1; the D gene is possibly TRBD1 (5 bases). V shed 4 bases and J shed 5 bases, with 14 bases lying between them. The CDR3 contains 13 residues. The germline V gene has CDR1 SQVTM and CDR2 ANQGSEA.

This clone was recorded once. The chain carries TRBV19 and TRBJ2-1; 8 bases fit TRBD1. Per the germline V gene, CDR1 is LNHDA and CDR2 is SQIVND (reference sequence). The CDR3 spans 10 residues. The CDR3 loop is CMDRVNEQFF. CDR3 coding DNA: TGTATGGACAGGGTCAATGAGCAGTTCTTC.

This clone was counted a single time. The chain carries TRBV27 and TRBJ2-7; 7 bases fit TRBD2. Germline assignment: CDR1 MNHEY and CDR2 SMNVEV (reference sequence). With 9 bases clipped from V and 7 bases from J, the junction kept 9 bases outside the gene matches. The CDR3 consists of 12 residues. The CDR3 DNA reads TGTGCCAGTGTGGGCCTCGGGGGGGAGCAGTACTTC. Protein sequence: CASVGLGGEQYF.

V is TRBV6-1 and J is TRBJ2-1; 7 nucleotides align to TRBD1. The J segment lost 4 bases and the V segment lost 7 bases, leaving 13 bases of the junction unmatched. The CDR3 contains 16 residues. Germline V lookup: CDR1 MNHNS, CDR2 SASEGT. The CDR3 bases are TGTGCCAGCACTGATGGGTTCCGGGACAGATACAATGAGCAGTTCTTC. Translating it yields CASTDGFRDRYNEQFF.

The gene calls are TRBV13 and TRBJ1-4, with 8 bases that match TRBD1. The V gene end was trimmed by 5 bases and the J gene end by 11 bases; junction bases not matched to a gene: 10. Per the germline V gene, CDR1 is PRHDT and CDR2 is FYEKMQ (reference sequence). This CDR3 has 14 residues. The CDR3 protein is CASSEGTGPRKLFF. The CDR3 DNA sequence: TGTGCCAGCAGCGAAGGGACAGGCCCTCGGAAACTGTTTTTT. Full variable domain (outside the CDR3, taken from reference TRBV13 and TRBJ1-4): AAGVIQSPRHLIKEKRETATLKCYPIPRHDTVYWYQQGPGQDPQFLISFYEKMQSDKGSIPDRFSAQQFSDYHSELNMSSLELGDSALYFCASSEGTGPRKLFFGSGTQLSVL.

The V call is TRBV7-9, the J call TRBJ2-1, with 7 positions matching TRBD2. The trim removed 3 bases at V and 6 bases at J, leaving 8 bases unmatched. The CDR3 contains 15 residues. CDR1 and CDR2 from the germline V gene are SEHNR and FQNEAQ (reference sequence). The CDR3 sequence: CASSFRDYRINEQFF. The CDR3 DNA follows: TGTGCCAGCAGCTTTCGGGACTATCGCATCAATGAGCAGTTCTTC.

This chain uses TRBV5-1 with TRBJ2-3; D is perhaps TRBD1 (6 bases). The CDR3 has 16 residues. Germline lookup yields CDR1 SGHRS and CDR2 YFSETQ. Trimming took 0 bases from V and 4 from J, leaving 15 bases between them. The CDR3 region has the DNA TGCGCCAGCAGCTTGGACCGGACAGTGACCCCAGATACGCAGTATTTT. This gives the protein CASSLDRTVTPDTQYF.

The V and J genes are TRBV5-1 and TRBJ2-7, with D possibly matching TRBD2 (6 bases). Trimming pared 0 bases from V and 5 bases from J, leaving 6 bases between. The CDR3 contains 12 residues. Germline-derived CDR1 and CDR2 are SGHRS and YFSETQ. CDR3 bases: TGCGCCAGCAGCTTGGGCGGGGACGAGCAGTACTTC. Protein sequence: CASSLGGDEQYF.

The J gene is TRBJ2-7, the V gene TRBV27; TRBD2 aligns across 9 bases. The CDR3 has 14 residues. V was clipped by 3 bases and J by 5 bases; unmatched bases: 5. The germline V gene encodes CDR1 MNHEY and CDR2 SMNVEV (reference sequence). DNA of the CDR3: TGTGCCAGCAGTTTTAGCGGGAGTAAGAACGAGCAGTACTTC. Its translation is CASSFSGSKNEQYF.

The chain employs TRBV4-1 and TRBJ1-2; 7 bases agree with TRBD1. This CDR3 comprises 16 residues. The V gene's germline CDR1 is MGHRA and CDR2 YSYEKL. V dropped 0 bases and J dropped 4; count of bases not matched to a gene: 8. The CDR3 is CASSQEWAQGVYGYTF. CDR3 nucleotide sequence: TGCGCCAGCAGCCAAGAATGGGCCCAGGGGGTCTATGGCTACACCTTC.